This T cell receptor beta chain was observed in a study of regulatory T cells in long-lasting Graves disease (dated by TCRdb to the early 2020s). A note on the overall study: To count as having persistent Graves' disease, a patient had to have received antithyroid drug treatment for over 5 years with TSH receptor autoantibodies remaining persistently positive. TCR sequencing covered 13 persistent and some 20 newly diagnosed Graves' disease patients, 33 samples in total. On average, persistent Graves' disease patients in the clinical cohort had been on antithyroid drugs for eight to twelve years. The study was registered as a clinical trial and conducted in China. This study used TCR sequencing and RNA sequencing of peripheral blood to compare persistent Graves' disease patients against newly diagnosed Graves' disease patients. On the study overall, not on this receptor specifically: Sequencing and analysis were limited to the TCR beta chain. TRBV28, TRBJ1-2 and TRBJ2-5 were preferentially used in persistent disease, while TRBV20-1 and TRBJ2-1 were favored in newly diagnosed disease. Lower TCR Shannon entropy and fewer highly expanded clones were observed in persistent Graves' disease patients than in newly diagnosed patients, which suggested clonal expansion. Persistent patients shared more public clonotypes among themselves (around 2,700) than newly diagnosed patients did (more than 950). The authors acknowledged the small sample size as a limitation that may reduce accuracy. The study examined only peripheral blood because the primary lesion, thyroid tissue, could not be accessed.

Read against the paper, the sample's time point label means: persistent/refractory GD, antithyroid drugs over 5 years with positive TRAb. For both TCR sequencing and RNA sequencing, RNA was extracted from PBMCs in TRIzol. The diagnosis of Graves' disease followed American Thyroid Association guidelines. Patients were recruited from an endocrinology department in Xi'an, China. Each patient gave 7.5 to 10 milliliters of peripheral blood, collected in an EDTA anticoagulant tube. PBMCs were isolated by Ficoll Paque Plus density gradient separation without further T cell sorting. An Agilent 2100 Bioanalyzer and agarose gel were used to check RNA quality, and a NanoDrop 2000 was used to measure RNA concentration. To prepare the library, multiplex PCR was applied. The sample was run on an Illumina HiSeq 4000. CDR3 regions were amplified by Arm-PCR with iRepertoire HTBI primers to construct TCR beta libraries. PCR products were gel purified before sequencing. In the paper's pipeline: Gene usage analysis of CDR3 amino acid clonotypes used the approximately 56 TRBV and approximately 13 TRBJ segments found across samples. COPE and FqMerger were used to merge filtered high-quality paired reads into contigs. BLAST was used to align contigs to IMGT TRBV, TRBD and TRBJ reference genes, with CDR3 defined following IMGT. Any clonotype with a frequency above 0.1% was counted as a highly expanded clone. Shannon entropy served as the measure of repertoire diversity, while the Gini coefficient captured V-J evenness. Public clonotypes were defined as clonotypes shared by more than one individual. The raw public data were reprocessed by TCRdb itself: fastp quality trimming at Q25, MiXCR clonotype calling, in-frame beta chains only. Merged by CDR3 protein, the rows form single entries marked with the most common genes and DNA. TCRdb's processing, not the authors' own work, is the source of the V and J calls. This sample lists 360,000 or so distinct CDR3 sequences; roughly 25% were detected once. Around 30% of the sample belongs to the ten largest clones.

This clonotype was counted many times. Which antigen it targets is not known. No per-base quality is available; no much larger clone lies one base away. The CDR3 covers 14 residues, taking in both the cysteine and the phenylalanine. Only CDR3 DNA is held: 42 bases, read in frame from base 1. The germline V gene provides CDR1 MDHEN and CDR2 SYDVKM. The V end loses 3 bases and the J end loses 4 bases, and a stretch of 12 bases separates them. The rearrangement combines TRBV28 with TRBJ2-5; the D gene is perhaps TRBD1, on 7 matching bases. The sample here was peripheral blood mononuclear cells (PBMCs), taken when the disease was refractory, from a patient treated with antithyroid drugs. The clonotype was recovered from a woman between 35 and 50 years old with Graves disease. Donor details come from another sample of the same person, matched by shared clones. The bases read TGTGCCAGCAGTTTGGAGGGGGCTGGAGAGACCCAGTACTTC. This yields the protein CASSLEGAGETQYF.